This T cell receptor (beta chain) was identified during a study of T-cell reconstitution after alpha-beta-depleted transplantation in children. For TCRbeta, the library was prepared with unique molecular identifiers. One entry per CDR3 protein, called by TCRdb with MiXCR from the PCR reads. This table has 300,000 to 350,000 distinct CDR3 sequences, 16% appearing once. With 5 bases clipped from V and 7 bases from J, the junction kept 16 bases outside the gene matches. This CDR3 has 17 amino acids. This sample comprised PBMCs, mostly from graft donor cells, obtained 360 days after TCRalphabeta/CD19-depleted stem cell transplant. The chain uses TRBV12-3 or TRBV12-4 and TRBJ2-1; 8 bases agree with TRBD2. The TCR sequence derives from a male patient aged 2-15 years who had a stem cell transplant for acute lymphoblastic leukemia, so the T cells may come from the graft donor. This CDR3 reads CASSPLVGISGRNEQFF. DNA of the CDR3: TGTGCCAGCAGTCCCCTCGTGGGGATAAGCGGGAGAAATGAGCAGTTCTTC.